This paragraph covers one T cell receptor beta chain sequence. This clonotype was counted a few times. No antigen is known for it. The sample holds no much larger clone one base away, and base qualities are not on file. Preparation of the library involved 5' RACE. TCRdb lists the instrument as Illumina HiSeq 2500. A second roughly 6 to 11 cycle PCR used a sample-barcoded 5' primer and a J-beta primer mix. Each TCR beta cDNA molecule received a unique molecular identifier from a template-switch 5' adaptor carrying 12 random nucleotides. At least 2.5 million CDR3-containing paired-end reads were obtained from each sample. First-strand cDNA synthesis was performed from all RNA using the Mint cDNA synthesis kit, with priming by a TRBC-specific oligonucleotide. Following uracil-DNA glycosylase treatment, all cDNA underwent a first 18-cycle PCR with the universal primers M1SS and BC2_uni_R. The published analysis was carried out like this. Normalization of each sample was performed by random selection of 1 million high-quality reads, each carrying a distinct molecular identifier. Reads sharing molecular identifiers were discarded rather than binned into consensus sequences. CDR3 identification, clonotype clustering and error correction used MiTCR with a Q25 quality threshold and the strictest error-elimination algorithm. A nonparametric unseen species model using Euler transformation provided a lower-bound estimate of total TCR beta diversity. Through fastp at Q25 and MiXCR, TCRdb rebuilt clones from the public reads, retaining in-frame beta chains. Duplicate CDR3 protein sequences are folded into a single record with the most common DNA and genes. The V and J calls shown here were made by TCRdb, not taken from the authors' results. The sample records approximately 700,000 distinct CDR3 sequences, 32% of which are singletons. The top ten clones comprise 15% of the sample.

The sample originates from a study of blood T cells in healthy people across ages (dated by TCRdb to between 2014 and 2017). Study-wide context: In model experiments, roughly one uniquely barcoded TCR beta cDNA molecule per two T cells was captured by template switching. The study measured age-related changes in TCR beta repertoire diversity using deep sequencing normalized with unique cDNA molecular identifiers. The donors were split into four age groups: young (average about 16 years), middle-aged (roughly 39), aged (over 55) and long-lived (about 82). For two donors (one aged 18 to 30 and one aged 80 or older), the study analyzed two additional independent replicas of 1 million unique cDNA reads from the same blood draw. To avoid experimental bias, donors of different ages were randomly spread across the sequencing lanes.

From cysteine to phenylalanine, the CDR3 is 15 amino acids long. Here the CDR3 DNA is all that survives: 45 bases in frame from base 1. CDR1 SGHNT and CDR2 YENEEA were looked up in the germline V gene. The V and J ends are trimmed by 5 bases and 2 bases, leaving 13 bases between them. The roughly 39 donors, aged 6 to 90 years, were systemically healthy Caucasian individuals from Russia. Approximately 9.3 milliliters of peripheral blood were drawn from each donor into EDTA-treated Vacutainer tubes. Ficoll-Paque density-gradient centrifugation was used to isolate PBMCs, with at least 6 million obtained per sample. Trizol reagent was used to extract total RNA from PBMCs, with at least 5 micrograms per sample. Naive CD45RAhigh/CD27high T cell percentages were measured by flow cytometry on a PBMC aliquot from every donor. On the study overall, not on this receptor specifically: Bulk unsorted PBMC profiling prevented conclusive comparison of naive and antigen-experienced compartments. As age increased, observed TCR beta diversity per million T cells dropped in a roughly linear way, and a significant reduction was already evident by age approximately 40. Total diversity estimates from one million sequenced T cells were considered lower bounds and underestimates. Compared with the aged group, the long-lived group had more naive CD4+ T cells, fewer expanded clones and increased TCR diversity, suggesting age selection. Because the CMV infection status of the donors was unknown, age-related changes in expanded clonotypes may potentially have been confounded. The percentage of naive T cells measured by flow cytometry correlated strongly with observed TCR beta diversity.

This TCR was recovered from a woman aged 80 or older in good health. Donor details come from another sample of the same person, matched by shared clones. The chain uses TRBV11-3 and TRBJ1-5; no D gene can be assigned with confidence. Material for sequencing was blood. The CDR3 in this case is CASSPTHEGNQPQHF. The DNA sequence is TGTGCCAGCAGCCCCACACACGAGGGCAATCAGCCCCAGCATTTT.